This is a list of T cell receptor beta chains from one sample in a study of cytomegalovirus exposure and HLA in healthy donors. Using immunoSEQ multiplex PCR, the repertoire was profiled, and TCRdb retains in-frame clones only, with some absent. Of some 150,000 clones in the sample, roughly 86% were seen once. Sample: PBMCs. The receptors were sampled from a man between 18 and 35 years old in good health and CMV-seropositive. Each CDR3 is given with its conserved first and last residue. Fields, in order: D gene, clone size, V gene, J gene, CDR3 length, CDR3 protein, CDR3 DNA. A D gene is named only where the DNA matches it firmly. Rows may omit the clone size; those that give it use once, few, many or a size class.

>-|-|TRBV2|TRBJ2-6|17
CASRIGWFPSGANVLTF
TGTGCCAGCAGGATCGGGTGGTTTCCTTCTGGGGCCAACGTCCTGACTTTC
>-|-|TRBV19|TRBJ1-6|16
CASSIDQGSVWSPLHF
TGTGCCAGTAGTATAGACCAGGGGAGCGTATGGTCACCCCTCCACTTT
>-|-|TRBV9|TRBJ2-5|15
CASSVAGTTQETQYF
TGTGCCAGCAGCGTCGCGGGGACCACTCAAGAGACCCAGTACTTC
>-|-|TRBV28|TRBJ1-2|13
CASSSKGPYGYTF
TGTGCCAGCAGTTCAAAGGGGCCCTATGGCTACACCTTC
>-|-|TRBV18|TRBJ1-2|13
CASSPQGNYGYTF
TGTGCCAGCTCACCCCAGGGGAACTATGGCTACACCTTC
>TRBD1|-|TRBV7-9|TRBJ2-7|16
CASSLAATGGYYEQYF
TGTGCCAGCAGCTTAGCAGCGACAGGGGGTTACTACGAGCAGTACTTC
>-|-|TRBV6-6|TRBJ2-7|14
CATNPGFDSYEQYF
TGTGCCACCAACCCAGGCTTCGACTCCTACGAGCAGTACTTC
>-|few|TRBV4-1|TRBJ1-2|13
CASSGTDRYGYTF
TGCGCCAGCAGCGGCACAGACCGCTATGGCTACACCTTC
>TRBD1|-|TRBV2|TRBJ1-1|13
CASRQGAGTEAFF
TGTGCCAGTCGACAGGGGGCGGGCACTGAAGCTTTCTTT
>-|-|TRBV5-1|TRBJ2-7|12
CASSYNRNEQYF
TGCGCCAGCAGCTACAACAGGAACGAGCAGTACTTC
>-|-|TRBV7-9|TRBJ1-1|17
CASSLGLGGTLVTEAFF
TGTGCCAGCAGCTTGGGACTTGGGGGGACCTTAGTGACTGAAGCTTTCTTT
>-|-|TRBV27|TRBJ1-2|13
CASSPRTAPGYTF
TGTGCCAGCAGTCCCAGGACAGCCCCAGGCTACACCTTC
>-|-|TRBV2|TRBJ2-7|15
CASSDPRSNPYEQYF
TGTGCCAGCAGTGACCCCCGGTCAAACCCCTACGAGCAGTACTTC
>-|once|TRBV30|TRBJ2-2|16
CAWRGPVLPNTGELFF
TGTGCCTGGAGGGGGCCTGTGCTTCCGAACACCGGGGAGCTGTTTTTT
>-|-|TRBV28|TRBJ1-3|13
CASSPPAGNTIYF
TGTGCCAGCAGTCCACCGGCTGGAAACACCATATATTTT
>TRBD2|-|TRBV27|TRBJ2-5|16
CASSLRGLAGRETQYF
TGTGCCAGCAGTTTAAGGGGACTAGCGGGACGGGAGACCCAGTACTTC
>TRBD1|-|TRBV6-1|TRBJ1-4|15
CASISSGTGDEKLFF
TGTGCCAGCATCTCTTCCGGGACAGGGGATGAAAAACTGTTTTTT
>-|-|TRBV13|TRBJ2-7|13
CASSLGSLLEQYF
TGTGCCAGCAGCTTGGGCAGTCTCCTAGAGCAGTACTTC
>-|-|TRBV30|TRBJ2-3|11
CAWTSSDTQYF
TGTGCCTGGACTAGTTCCGATACGCAGTATTTT
>TRBD2|-|TRBV5-1|TRBJ2-2|18
CASSLAVSGGANTGELFF
TGCGCCAGCAGCTTGGCCGTATCGGGAGGCGCGAACACCGGGGAGCTGTTTTTT
>TRBD2|-|TRBV4-1|TRBJ2-3|16
CASSQGLAGSTDTQYF
TGCGCCAGCAGCCAAGGACTAGCGGGAAGCACAGATACGCAGTATTTT
>-|-|TRBV2|TRBJ2-5|11
CASSDLETQYF
TGTGCCAGCAGTGACTTGGAGACCCAGTACTTC
>TRBD2|-|TRBV19|TRBJ2-1|15
CASSIGLAGGLEQFF
TGTGCCAGTAGTATTGGGCTAGCGGGAGGTCTTGAGCAGTTCTTC
>-|-|TRBV12-2|TRBJ1-4|15
CASRLVGQGNEKLFF
-
>TRBD2|-|TRBV19|TRBJ2-7|14
CASSVLAGDDEQYF
TGTGCCAGTAGTGTACTAGCGGGAGACGACGAGCAGTACTTC
>TRBD1|-|TRBV5-1|TRBJ1-1|15
CASSTRDRGWTEAFF
TGCGCCAGCAGCACCCGGGACAGGGGATGGACTGAAGCTTTCTTT
>TRBD1|-|TRBV7-6|TRBJ2-7|15
CASRLSPGQGDEQYF
TGTGCCAGCAGATTATCCCCGGGACAGGGGGACGAGCAGTACTTC
>-|-|TRBV28|TRBJ2-2|14
CASSLGRGAGELFF
TGTGCCAGCAGTTTAGGTCGGGGGGCTGGGGAGCTGTTTTTT
>TRBD2|-|TRBV7-9|TRBJ2-1|13
CASSSSGSDEQFF
TGTGCCAGCAGCTCTAGCGGGAGCGATGAGCAGTTCTTC